These T cell receptor beta chains were read from a single sample in a study of CD8 T cells in Susac syndrome. TCRdb recomputed calls from the immunoSEQ multiplex PCR reads with MiXCR, one row per CDR3 protein. This table holds about 26,000 distinct CDR3 sequences, 94% found once. Sequencing was carried out using CD8+ T cells from PBMCs. The receptors originated from a human donor in good health. The CDR3 runs from the conserved cysteine through the conserved F or W. D genes are given only for firm matches. Where a row states a size, it is once, few, many or the class of an expanded clone; other rows omit it.

TRBJ2-5 | - | TRBV20-1 | - | TGCAGTGCTAGAGATGGGAACTTTCAAGAGACCCAGTACTTC | CSARDGNFQETQYF
TRBJ1-3 | - | TRBV5-5 | TRBD1 | TGTGCCAGCAGCCCTGACAGGGGTATTGGAAACACCATATATTTT | CASSPDRGIGNTIYF
TRBJ2-1 | - | TRBV19 | - | TGTGCCAGTAGTATAGATCAATCCAGTCTGTTCGAGCAGTTCTTC | CASSIDQSSLFEQFF
TRBJ2-7 | once | TRBV3-1 | - | TGTGCCAGCAGCCAAGATAGATATGGGACAATCTCCTACGAGCGGTACTTC | CASSQDRYGTISYERYF
TRBJ1-1 | - | TRBV7-2 | TRBD1 | TGTGCCAACAGCCCTGACAGGGTCTCATTCCAACGCTCGAACACTGAAGCTTTCTTT | CANSPDRVSFQRSNTEAFF
TRBJ1-3 | - | TRBV7-9 | - | TGTGCCAGCAGCCCGCGCGACGGAGGGGGGAGCTCTGGAAACACCATATATTTT | CASSPRDGGGSSGNTIYF
TRBJ2-1 | - | TRBV4-3 | - | TGCGCCAGCAGCCAAGATCGGCTAGGTGGGGGGGCTAATGAGCAGTTCTTC | CASSQDRLGGGANEQFF
TRBJ2-3 | once | TRBV2 | - | TGTGCCAGCAGTGAAGCCCCAGATACGCAGTATTTT | CASSEAPDTQYF
TRBJ2-1 | - | TRBV11-3 | - | TGTGCCAGCAGCAAGAGGGCGAGATACAATGAGCAGTTCTTC | CASSKRARYNEQFF
TRBJ2-5 | - | TRBV12-3/TRBV12-4 | - | TGTGCCAGCAGTTCCGACAGAAACCAAGAGACCCAGTACTTC | CASSSDRNQETQYF
TRBJ2-7 | - | TRBV5-6 | - | TGTGCCAGCAGCTTGGACGGGTTCTACGAGCAGTACTTC | CASSLDGFYEQYF
TRBJ2-2 | once | TRBV9 | - | TGTGCCAGCAGCGTCCAGGGGGGGACAGGCTTTGGTGCCGGGGAGCTGTTTTTT | CASSVQGGTGFGAGELFF
TRBJ2-3 | - | TRBV3-1 | - | TGTGCCAGCAGCCAAGATCGGACAGATACGCAGTATTTT | CASSQDRTDTQYF
TRBJ2-6 | - | TRBV6-2/TRBV6-3 | - | TGTGCCATCGGGGAGGCGGGGGCCAACGTCCTGACTTTC | CAIGEAGANVLTF
TRBJ1-2 | - | TRBV6-5 | - | TGTGCCAGCAGTTACTACACAGGGTATGGCTACACCTTC | CASSYYTGYGYTF
TRBJ1-3 | - | TRBV6-5 | - | TGTGCCAGCAGTCTGGACCTTACCGTCCGAAACACCATATATTTT | CASSLDLTVRNTIYF
TRBJ1-5 | once | TRBV11-2 | TRBD1 | TGTGCCAGCAGCCCGGACAGGGGTAGAGGGAATCAGCCCCAGCATTTT | CASSPDRGRGNQPQHF
TRBJ2-7 | - | TRBV7-9 | - | TGTGCCAGCAGCACCCAGGTGTTGGAGACCTACGGGCAGTACTTC | CASSTQVLETYGQYF
TRBJ2-1 | - | TRBV29-1 | TRBD1 | TGCAGCGCCGATACAGGGGTCTCCTACAATGAGCAGTTCTTC | CSADTGVSYNEQFF
TRBJ1-1 | - | TRBV7-8 | TRBD1 | TGTGCCAGCGGCAGACAGGGGGCGAGGACGGACACTGAAGCTTTCTTT | CASGRQGARTDTEAFF
TRBJ2-7 | - | TRBV5-5 | TRBD2 | TGTGCCAGCAGCTTTTTTAGCGGGGGCCCCTACGAGCAGTACTTC | CASSFFSGGPYEQYF
TRBJ2-2 | - | TRBV9 | TRBD2 | TGTGCCAGCAGCGTAAAAAGCGGGGGGGCCCCCGGGGAGCTGTTTTTT | CASSVKSGGAPGELFF
TRBJ2-7 | once | TRBV27 | TRBD1 | TGTGCCAGCAGGACAGGGACCTCCGAATACTTC | CASRTGTSEYF
TRBJ1-2 | - | TRBV5-6 | - | TGTGCCAGCAGCTTACTAGCCCTCGGGAGTTACACCTTC | CASSLLALGSYTF
TRBJ2-1 | - | TRBV7-9 | TRBD1 | TGTGCCAGCAGCTTAGTTAACAGGGGGAATGAGCAGTTCTTC | CASSLVNRGNEQFF
TRBJ1-1 | - | TRBV6-2/TRBV6-3 | - | TGTGCCAGCCGGGCGGACAGTCCCAGAGGTAGGACTGAAGCTTTCTTT | CASRADSPRGRTEAFF
TRBJ2-1 | - | TRBV25-1 | - | TGTGCCAGCAGTGAATATCAAGGACGATCCTACAATGAGCAGTTCTTC | CASSEYQGRSYNEQFF
TRBJ2-7 | - | TRBV29-1 | TRBD2 | TGCAGCGTTTTGGGCGGGGGGCAATACGAGCAGTACTTC | CSVLGGGQYEQYF
TRBJ1-5 | - | TRBV2 | - | TGTGCCAGCATGGACCTTGGCGGGCCCCAGCATTTT | CASMDLGGPQHF
TRBJ2-5 | once | TRBV13 | TRBD1 | TGTGCCAGCAGCCCCAGAGGGACAGGGGAAGAGACCCAGTACTTC | CASSPRGTGEETQYF
TRBJ1-4 | - | TRBV7-9 | - | TGTGCCAGCCATGGGAACCGTAATGAAAAACTGTTTTTT | CASHGNRNEKLFF
TRBJ1-2 | - | TRBV4-1 | - | TGCGCCAGCAGCCCTGAAGCGGACTATGGCTACACCTTC | CASSPEADYGYTF
TRBJ1-1 | - | TRBV20-1 | - | TGCAGTGCTAGAGATTTAACGACAGCGAACACTGAAGCTTTCTTT | CSARDLTTANTEAFF
TRBJ1-1 | - | TRBV12-5 | - | TGTGCTAGTGGTTTGGGCGTTCGGAAACCGAACACTGAAGCTTTCTTT | CASGLGVRKPNTEAFF
TRBJ2-5 | once | TRBV7-7 | - | TGTGCTAGCAGCTTTGGGAGAAAAGAGACCCAGTACTTC | CASSFGRKETQYF
TRBJ2-3 | - | TRBV7-9 | TRBD1 | TGTGCCAGCAGCGTCCAGGGACAGGCTGCCCTACACACAGATACGCAGTATTTT | CASSVQGQAALHTDTQYF
TRBJ2-7 | - | TRBV5-5 | TRBD1 | TGTGCCAGCAGCTTGACCAGACAGGGATCCTCCTACGAGCAGTACTTC | CASSLTRQGSSYEQYF
TRBJ1-4 | - | TRBV20-1 | - | TGCAGTGCTCGCCACGTTCTCAGGGGTCGTAATGAAAAACTGTTTTTT | CSARHVLRGRNEKLFF
TRBJ1-2 | once | TRBV12-3/TRBV12-4 | - | TGTGCCAGCAGTTTGGCTAGTCAGGGCTACACCTTC | CASSLASQGYTF
TRBJ2-1 | - | TRBV14 | - | TGTGCCAGCAGCCAAGATTCTTACGGGCCCACCTACAATGAGCAGTTCTTC | CASSQDSYGPTYNEQFF
TRBJ2-1 | - | TRBV5-1 | - | TGCGCCAGCAGCTTGGTTACGGCAAGCTCCTACAATGAGCAGTTCTTC | CASSLVTASSYNEQFF
TRBJ1-1 | - | TRBV4-3 | - | TGCGCCAGCAGCCAAGGCGCCAACACTGAAGCTTTCTTT | CASSQGANTEAFF
TRBJ2-5 | - | TRBV27 | - | TGTGCCAGCAGTTGGGGAGAGACCCAGTACTTC | CASSWGETQYF
TRBJ2-7 | - | TRBV19 | - | TGTGCCAGTAGTGCCGGGACACCAACCTACGAGCAGTACTTC | CASSAGTPTYEQYF
TRBJ2-6 | once | TRBV11-1 | - | TGTGCCAGCAGCCCTAGGGTAGGGAGCCCTGAACTTGACTCTGGGGCCAACGTCCTGACTTTC | CASSPRVGSPELDSGANVLTF
TRBJ1-5 | - | TRBV2 | - | TGTGCCAGCAGTGACGACATTGAGCCCACAGTTAGCAATCAGCCCCAGCATTTT | CASSDDIEPTVSNQPQHF